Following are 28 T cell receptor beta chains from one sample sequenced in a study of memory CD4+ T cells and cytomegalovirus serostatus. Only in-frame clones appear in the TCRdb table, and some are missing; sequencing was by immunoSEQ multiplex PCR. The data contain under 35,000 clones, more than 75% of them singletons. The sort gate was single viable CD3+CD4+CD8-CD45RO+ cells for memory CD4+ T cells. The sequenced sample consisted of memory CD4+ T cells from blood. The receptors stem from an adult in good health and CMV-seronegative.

The CDR3 loop reads CASSPAGTGGPDTQYF. CDR3 in DNA: TGTGCCAGCAGCCCCGCCGGGACAGGGGGCCCAGATACGCAGTATTTT. This chain links TRBV5-6 with TRBJ2-3; 12 nucleotides match TRBD1. CDR3 length: 16 residues. Germline trimming cut 4 bases from V and 4 bases from J; bases unmatched to any gene: 7. The germline V gene encodes CDR1 SGHDT and CDR2 YYEEEE.

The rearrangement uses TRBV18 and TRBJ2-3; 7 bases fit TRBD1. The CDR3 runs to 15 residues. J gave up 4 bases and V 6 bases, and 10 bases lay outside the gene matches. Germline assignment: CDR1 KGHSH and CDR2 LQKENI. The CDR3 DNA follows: TGTGCCAGCTCTGACGACAGGGTTGGGGCAGATACGCAGTATTTT. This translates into CASSDDRVGADTQYF.

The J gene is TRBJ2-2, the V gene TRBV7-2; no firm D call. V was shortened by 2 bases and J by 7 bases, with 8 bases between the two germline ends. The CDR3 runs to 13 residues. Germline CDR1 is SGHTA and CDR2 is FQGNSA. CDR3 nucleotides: TGTGCCAGCAGCTTATGGCTGAACGGGGAGCTGTTTTTT. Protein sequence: CASSLWLNGELFF.

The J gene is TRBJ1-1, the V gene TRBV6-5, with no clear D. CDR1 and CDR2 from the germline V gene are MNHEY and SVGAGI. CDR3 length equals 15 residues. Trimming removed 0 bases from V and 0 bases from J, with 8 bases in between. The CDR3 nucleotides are TGTGCCAGCAGTTACTCGAATGTCCTGAACACTGAAGCTTTCTTT. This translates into CASSYSNVLNTEAFF.

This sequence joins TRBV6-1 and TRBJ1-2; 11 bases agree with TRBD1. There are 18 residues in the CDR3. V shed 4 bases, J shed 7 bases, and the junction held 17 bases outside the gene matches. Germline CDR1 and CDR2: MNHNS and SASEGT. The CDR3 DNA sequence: TGTGCCAGCAGTGGCCGAACCTCCGGGACAGGGGGGGGGAGTGGCTACACCTTC. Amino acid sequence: CASSGRTSGTGGGSGYTF.

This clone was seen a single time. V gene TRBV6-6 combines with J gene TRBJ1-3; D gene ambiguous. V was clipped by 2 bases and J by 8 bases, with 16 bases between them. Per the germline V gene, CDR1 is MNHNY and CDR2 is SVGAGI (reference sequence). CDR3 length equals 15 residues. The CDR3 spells CASSYSRARGDTIYF. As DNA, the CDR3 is TGTGCCAGCAGTTACAGCCGGGCGCGGGGTGACACCATATATTTT.

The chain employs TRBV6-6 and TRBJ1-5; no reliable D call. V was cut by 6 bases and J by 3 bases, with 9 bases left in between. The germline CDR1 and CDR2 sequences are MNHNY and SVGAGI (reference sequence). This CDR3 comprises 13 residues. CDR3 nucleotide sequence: TGTGCCAGCAGAGGTGGAATCAATCAGCCCCAGCATTTT. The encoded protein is CASRGGINQPQHF.

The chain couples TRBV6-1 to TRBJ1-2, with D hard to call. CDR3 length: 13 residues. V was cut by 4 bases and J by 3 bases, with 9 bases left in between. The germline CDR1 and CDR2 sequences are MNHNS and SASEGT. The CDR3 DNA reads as TGTGCCAGCAGTGCAAACAGTTACTATGGCTACACCTTC. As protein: CASSANSYYGYTF.

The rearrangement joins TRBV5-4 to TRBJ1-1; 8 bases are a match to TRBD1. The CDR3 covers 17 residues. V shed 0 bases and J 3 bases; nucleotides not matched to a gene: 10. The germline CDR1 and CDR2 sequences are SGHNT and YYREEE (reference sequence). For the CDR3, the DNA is TGTGCCAGCAGCTTGGGGCCCCTACAGGGGGTGGACACTGAAGCTTTCTTT. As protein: CASSLGPLQGVDTEAFF.

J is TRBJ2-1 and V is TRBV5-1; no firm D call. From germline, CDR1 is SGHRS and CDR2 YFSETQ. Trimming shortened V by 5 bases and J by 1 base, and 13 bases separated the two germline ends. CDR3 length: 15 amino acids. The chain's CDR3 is CASRTVAESYNEQFF. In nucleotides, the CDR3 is TGCGCCAGCAGGACTGTGGCTGAATCCTACAATGAGCAGTTCTTC.

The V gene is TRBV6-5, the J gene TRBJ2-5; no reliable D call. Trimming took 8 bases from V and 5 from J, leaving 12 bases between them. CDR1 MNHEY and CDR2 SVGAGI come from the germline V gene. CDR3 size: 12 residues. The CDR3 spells CASSRSGETQYF. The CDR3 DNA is TGTGCCAGCTCTAGGAGTGGGGAGACCCAGTACTTC.

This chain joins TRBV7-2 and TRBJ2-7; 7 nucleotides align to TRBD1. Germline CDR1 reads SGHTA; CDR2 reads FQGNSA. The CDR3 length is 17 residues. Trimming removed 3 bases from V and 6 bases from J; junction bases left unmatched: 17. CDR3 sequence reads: CASSFVGGQAMPSEQYF. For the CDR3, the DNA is TGTGCCAGCAGCTTCGTCGGCGGACAGGCAATGCCCTCCGAGCAGTACTTC.

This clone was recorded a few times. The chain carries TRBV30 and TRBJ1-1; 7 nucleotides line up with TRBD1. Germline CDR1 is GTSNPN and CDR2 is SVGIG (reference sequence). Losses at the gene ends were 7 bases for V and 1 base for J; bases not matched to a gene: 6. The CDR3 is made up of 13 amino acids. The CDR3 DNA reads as TGTGCCTACCACAGGGGCTGGAACACTGAAGCTTTCTTT. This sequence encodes CAYHRGWNTEAFF.

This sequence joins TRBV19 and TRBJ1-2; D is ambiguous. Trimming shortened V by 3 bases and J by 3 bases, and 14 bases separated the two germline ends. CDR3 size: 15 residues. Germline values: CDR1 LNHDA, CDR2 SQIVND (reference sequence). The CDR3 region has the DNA TGTGCCAGTAGTATTTCCGGAAGACCCGACTATGGCTACACCTTC. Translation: CASSISGRPDYGYTF.

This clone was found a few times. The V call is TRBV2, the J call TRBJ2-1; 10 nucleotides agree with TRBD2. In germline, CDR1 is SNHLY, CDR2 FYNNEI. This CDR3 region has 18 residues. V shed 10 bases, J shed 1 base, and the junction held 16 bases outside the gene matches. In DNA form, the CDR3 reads TGTGCCAAAACCTTAGGGGCTAGCGGGAGTGTATCCTACAATGAGCAGTTCTTC. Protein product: CAKTLGASGSVSYNEQFF.

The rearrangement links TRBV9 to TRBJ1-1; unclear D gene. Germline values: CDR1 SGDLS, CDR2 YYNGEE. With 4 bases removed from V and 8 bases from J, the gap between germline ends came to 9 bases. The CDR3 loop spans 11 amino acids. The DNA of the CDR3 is TGTGCCAGCAGCCCACAGTACGAAGCTTTCTTT. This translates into CASSPQYEAFF. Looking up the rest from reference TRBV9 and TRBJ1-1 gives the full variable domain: DSGVTQTPKHLITATGQRVTLRCSPRSGDLSVYWYQQSLDQGLQFLIQYYNGEERAKGNILERFSAQQFPDLHSELNLSSLELGDSALYFCASSPQYEAFFGQGTRLTVV.

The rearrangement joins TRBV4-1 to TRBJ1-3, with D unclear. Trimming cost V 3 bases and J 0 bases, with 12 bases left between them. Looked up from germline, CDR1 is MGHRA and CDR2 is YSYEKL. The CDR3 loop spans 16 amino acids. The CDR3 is CASSHSDRSSGNTIYF. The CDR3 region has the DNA TGCGCCAGCAGCCATTCCGACCGGAGCTCTGGAAACACCATATATTTT.

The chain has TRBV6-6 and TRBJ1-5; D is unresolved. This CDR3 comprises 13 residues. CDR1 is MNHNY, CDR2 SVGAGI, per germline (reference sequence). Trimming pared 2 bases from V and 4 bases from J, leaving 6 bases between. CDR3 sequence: CASSYLENQPQHF. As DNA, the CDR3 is TGTGCCAGCAGTTACCTGGAGAATCAGCCCCAGCATTTT.

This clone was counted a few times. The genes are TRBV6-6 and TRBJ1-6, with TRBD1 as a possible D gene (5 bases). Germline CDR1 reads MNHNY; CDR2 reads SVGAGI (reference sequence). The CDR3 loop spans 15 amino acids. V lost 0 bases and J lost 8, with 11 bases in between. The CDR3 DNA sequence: TGTGCCAGCAGTTACTCGGGACTTTCGGATTCACCCCTCCACTTT. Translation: CASSYSGLSDSPLHF.

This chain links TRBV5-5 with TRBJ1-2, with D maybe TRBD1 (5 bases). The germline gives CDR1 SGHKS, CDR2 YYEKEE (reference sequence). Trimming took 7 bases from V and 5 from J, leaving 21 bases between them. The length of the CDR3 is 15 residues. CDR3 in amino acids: CASRTGTKERYGYTF. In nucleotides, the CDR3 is TGTGCCAGCCGGACCGGGACGAAAGAACGATATGGCTACACCTTC.

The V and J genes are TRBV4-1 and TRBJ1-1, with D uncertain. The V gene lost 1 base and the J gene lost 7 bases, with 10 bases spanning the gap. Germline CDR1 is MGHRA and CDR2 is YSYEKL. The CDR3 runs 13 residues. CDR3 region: CASSQVPAYEAFF. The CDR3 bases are TGCGCCAGCAGCCAAGTTCCGGCGTATGAAGCTTTCTTT.

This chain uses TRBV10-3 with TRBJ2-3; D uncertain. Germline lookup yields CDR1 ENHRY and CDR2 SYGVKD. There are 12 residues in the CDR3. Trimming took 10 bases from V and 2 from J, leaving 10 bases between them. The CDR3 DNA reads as TGTGCCACAATCTCGGACACAGATACGCAGTATTTT. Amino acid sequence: CATISDTDTQYF.

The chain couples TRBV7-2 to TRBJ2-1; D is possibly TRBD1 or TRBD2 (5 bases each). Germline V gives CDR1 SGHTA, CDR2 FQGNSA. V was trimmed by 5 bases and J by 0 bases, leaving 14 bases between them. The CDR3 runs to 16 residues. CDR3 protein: CASSPWSGGSYNEQFF. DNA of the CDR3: TGTGCCAGCAGCCCCTGGAGTGGGGGCTCCTACAATGAGCAGTTCTTC.

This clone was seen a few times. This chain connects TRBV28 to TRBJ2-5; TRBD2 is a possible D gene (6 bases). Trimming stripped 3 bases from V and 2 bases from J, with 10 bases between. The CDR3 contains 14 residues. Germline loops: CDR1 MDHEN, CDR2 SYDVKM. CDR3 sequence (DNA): TGTGCCAGCAGTTTCGGGGGACTGCAAGAGACCCAGTACTTC. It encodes CASSFGGLQETQYF.

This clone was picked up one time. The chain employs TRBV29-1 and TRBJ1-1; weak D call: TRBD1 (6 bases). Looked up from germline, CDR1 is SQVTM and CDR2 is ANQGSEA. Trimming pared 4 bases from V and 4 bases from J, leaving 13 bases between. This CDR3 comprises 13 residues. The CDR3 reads CSVGGQMSTEAFF. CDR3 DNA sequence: TGCAGCGTTGGGGGGCAAATGTCCACTGAAGCTTTCTTT. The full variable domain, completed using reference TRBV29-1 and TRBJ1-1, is SAVISQKPSRDICQRGTSLTIQCQVDSQVTMMFWYRQQPGQSLTLIATANQGSEATYESGFVIDKFPISRPNLTFSTLTVSNMSPEDSSIYLCSVGGQMSTEAFFGQGTRLTVV.

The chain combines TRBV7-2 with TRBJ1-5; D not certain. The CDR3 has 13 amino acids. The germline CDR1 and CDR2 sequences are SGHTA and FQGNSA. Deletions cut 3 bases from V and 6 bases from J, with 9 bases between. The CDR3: CASSFRASQPQHF. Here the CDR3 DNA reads TGTGCCAGCAGCTTTCGGGCCTCTCAGCCCCAGCATTTT.

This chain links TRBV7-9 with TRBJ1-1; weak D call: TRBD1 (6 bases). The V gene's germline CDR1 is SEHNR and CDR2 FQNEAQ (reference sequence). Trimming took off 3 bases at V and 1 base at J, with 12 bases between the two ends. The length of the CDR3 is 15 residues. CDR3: CASSLDGTRNTEAFF. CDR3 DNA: TGTGCCAGCAGCTTGGACGGGACAAGGAACACTGAAGCTTTCTTT.

CDR3 DNA: TGCAGCGTTGTCCCCGGGGGTTCGGGAACGGCCGGGGAGCTGTTTTTT. This codes for CSVVPGGSGTAGELFF. The chain employs TRBV29-1 and TRBJ2-2, with a weak D call TRBD2 (6 bases). Trimming pared 4 bases from V and 6 bases from J, leaving 21 bases between. The CDR3 loop spans 16 amino acids. CDR1 is SQVTM, CDR2 ANQGSEA, per germline.